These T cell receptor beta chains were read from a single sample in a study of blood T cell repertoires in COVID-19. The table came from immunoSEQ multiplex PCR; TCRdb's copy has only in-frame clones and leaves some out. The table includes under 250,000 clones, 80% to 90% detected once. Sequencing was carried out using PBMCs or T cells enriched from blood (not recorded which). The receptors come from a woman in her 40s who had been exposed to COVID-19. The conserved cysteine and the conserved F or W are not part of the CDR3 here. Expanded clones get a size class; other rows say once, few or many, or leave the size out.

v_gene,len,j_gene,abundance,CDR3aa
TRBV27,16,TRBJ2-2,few,ASSLRGLLMGKPGELF
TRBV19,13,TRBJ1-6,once,ASSTGGRNNSPLH
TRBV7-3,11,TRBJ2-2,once,ASSRTATGELF
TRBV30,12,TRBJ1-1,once,AWSVIEGWTEAF
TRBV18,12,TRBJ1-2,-,ASSPSGGYYGYT
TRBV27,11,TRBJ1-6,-,ASSFSGASPLH
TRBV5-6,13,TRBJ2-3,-,ASSRDSLRTDTQY
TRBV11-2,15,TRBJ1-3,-,ASSPLPQAFSGNTIY
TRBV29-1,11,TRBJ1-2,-,SVPFRDSYGYT
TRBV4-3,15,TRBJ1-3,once,ASSQDNIGLTGNTIY
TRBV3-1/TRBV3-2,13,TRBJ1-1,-,ASSPTGGINTEAF
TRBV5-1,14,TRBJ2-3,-,ASSLMRTGGTDTQY
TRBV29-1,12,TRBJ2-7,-,SAASGTGYYEQY
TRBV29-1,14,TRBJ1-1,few,SVGRTGGTKNTEAF
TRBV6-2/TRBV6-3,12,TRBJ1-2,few,ASSGQGKGYGYT
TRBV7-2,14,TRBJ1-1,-,ASSLAGRAMNTEAF
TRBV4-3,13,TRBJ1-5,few,ASSQEGQGGQPQH
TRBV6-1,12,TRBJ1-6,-,ASIRGTGDSPLH
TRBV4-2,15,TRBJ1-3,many,ASSQAGKNRGGNTIY
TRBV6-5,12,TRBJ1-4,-,ASSIMLGGEKLF
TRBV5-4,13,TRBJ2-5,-,ASSLERGVSSTQY
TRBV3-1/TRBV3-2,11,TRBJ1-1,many,ASSQRRGTEAF
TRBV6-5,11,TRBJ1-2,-,ASSFTGGAGYT
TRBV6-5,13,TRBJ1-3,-,ASSNTDSSGNTIY
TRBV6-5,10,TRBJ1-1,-,ASSRQGGEAF
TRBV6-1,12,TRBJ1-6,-,ASRDVRYNSPLH
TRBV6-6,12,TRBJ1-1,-,ASSYGAANTEAF
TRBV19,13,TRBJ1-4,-,ASSMVSATNEKLF
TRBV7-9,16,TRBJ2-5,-,ASSSFEVWDRGQETQY
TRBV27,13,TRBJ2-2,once,ASSFGGILGGELF
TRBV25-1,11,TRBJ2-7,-,ASSDIQSYEQY
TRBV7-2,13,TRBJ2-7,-,ASSLATGMNLEQY
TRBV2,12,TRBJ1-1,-,ASSERGTGTEAF
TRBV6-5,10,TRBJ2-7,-,ASRLGPREQY
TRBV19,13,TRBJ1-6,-,ASNPQGSYNSPLH
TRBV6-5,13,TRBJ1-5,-,ASSLYGDGNQPQH
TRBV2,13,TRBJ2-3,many,ASNQRGGDGDTQY
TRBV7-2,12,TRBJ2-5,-,ASSPYAGGETQY
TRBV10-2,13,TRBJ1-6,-,ASSSDRVGNSPLH
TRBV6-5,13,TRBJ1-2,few,ASRPRDRANYGYT
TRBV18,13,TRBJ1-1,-,ASSPRQGGGTEAF
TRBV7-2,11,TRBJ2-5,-,ASSATEPGTQY
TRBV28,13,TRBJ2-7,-,ASSFDDRGFGEQY
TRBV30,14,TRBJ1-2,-,AWTPLEAGGFWGYT
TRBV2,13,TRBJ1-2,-,ASSQGQGLAAGYT
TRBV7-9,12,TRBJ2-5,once,ASSSLFDTGPQY
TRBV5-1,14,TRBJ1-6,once,ASSLGGQEHNSPLH
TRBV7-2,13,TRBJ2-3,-,ASSFGGGWADTQY
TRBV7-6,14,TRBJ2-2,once,ASSQRTSLGTGELF
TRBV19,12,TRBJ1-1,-,ASSRRAVGTEAF
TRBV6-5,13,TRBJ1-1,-,ASSPGTGLRTEAF
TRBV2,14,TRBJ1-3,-,ASRHSTTGAGNTIY
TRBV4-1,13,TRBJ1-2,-,ASSQELGQVAGYT
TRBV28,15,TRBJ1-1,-,ASSRPPGQGLNTEAF